The 8 T cell receptor beta chains below come from one sample, sequenced in a study of a mutant IDH1 vaccine in newly diagnosed glioma. Antigen specificity for these receptors is unknown. Libraries were prepared by immunoSEQ multiplex PCR; TCRdb keeps only in-frame clonotypes and omits some of them. The repertoire holds some 31,000 clones, with 65% to 85% as singletons. The time point here: week 35, safety follow-up. It was 300 ug of mutant IDH1 20-mer peptide that made up each vaccine dose, given with topical imiquimod. The starting material was PBMCs, obtained from a glioma patient whose treatment included an IDH1 peptide vaccine. These receptors came from a woman aged 25 to 45 with glioma. Some clones in this sample may be carry-over from other donors' samples.

The rearrangement uses TRBV7-9 and TRBJ1-1; 10 nucleotides line up with TRBD1. Germline V lookup: CDR1 SEHNR, CDR2 FQNEAQ (reference sequence). This CDR3 comprises 17 residues. J lost 5 bases, V lost 5 bases, and 14 bases had no gene match. CDR3 amino acids: CASSRPGTGDLNTEAFF. CDR3 DNA: TGTGCCAGCAGCCGCCCCGGGACAGGGGACCTCAATACTGAAGCTTTCTTT.

Only a few counts were recorded for this clone. The chain uses TRBV6-1 and TRBJ2-7; D ambiguous. The length of the CDR3 is 13 residues. The germline V gene has CDR1 MNHNS and CDR2 SASEGT. Trimming took 1 base from V and 3 from J, leaving 7 bases between them. CDR3 sequence reads: CASSEDTYYEQYF. The CDR3 DNA reads TGTGCCAGCAGTGAAGACACTTACTACGAGCAGTACTTC.

The chain combines TRBV13 with TRBJ1-5; 9 nucleotides match TRBD1. Germline V CDR1 and CDR2: PRHDT, FYEKMQ (reference sequence). The CDR3 length is 19 residues. V shed 4 bases, J shed 1 base, and the junction held 14 bases outside the gene matches. CDR3 nucleotide sequence: TGTGCCAGCAGCTCCCGAGCGGCACAGGGGGCATTGAGCAATCAGCCCCAGCATTTT. This encodes CASSSRAAQGALSNQPQHF.

The DNA for the CDR3 is TGCGCCAGCAGCGTTGGTGGAGTAGACACTGAAGCTTTCTTT. The encoded protein is CASSVGGVDTEAFF. The chain couples TRBV5-1 to TRBJ1-1; no firm D call. V was trimmed by 4 bases and J by 3 bases, leaving 13 bases between them. The CDR3 consists of 14 residues. Germline CDR1 reads SGHRS; CDR2 reads YFSETQ.

J is TRBJ1-3 and V is TRBV29-1; D remains ambiguous. Germline V gives CDR1 SQVTM, CDR2 ANQGSEA. This CDR3 spans 16 amino acids. Deletions cut 0 bases from V and 7 bases from J, with 19 bases between. In nucleotides, the CDR3 is TGCAGCGTTGAAGATCAGACTTTAGCGGGAAGGAACACCATATATTTT. Amino acid sequence: CSVEDQTLAGRNTIYF.

This chain links TRBV30 with TRBJ2-7; 10 bases are a match to TRBD1. There are 15 residues in the CDR3. Germline CDR1 is GTSNPN and CDR2 is SVGIG (reference sequence). V lost 1 base, J lost 3 bases, and 6 bases stayed unmatched. The CDR3 nucleotides are TGTGCCTGGAGTGCCTCCGGGACAGGGGACTACGAGCAGTACTTC. Protein product: CAWSASGTGDYEQYF.

This clone was seen more than once but under ten times. This sequence joins TRBV7-6 and TRBJ2-3; D perhaps matches TRBD2 (6 bases). The CDR3 is 16 residues long. Trimming stripped 4 bases from V and 0 bases from J, with 14 bases between. Per germline, CDR1 SGHVS and CDR2 FNYEAQ. CDR3 in amino acids: CASSSLSGASTDTQYF. CDR3 DNA sequence: TGTGCCAGCAGCTCGCTCTCGGGAGCCAGCACAGATACGCAGTATTTT.

This chain links TRBV6-1 with TRBJ2-7; no reliable D call. V was shortened by 2 bases and J by 6 bases, with 8 bases between the two germline ends. The germline gives CDR1 MNHNS, CDR2 SASEGT. The length of the CDR3 is 12 residues. CDR3: CASSESYPEQYF. Here the CDR3 DNA reads TGTGCCAGCAGTGAAAGCTATCCCGAGCAGTACTTC.